This TCR beta chain was sequenced during a study of vaccination effects on CD4 cells after COVID-19. Study-level background: There were three convalescent patients sampled both early and late after vaccination. Samples were taken post-vaccine, and their median timing was 72 days after the second dose. PBMC cultures contained around 2 million cells per well, 10 IU/ml IL-2 and roughly 10 ug/ml peptides. Study-wide points: Marked clonal contraction of infection- and vaccine-induced clones was seen late after vaccination.

Having been cultured for ten to eleven days, the cells underwent CD4+ T cell isolation. The person had a PCR-confirmed SARS-CoV-2 infection during March to December 2020. All participants had two doses of either the BNT162b2 or mRNA-1273 vaccine. About this clone itself: What it binds is not known.

Only in-frame clones appear in the TCRdb table, and some are missing; sequencing was by immunoSEQ multiplex PCR. The sample consists of roughly 33,000 clones, roughly 80% of them appearing once. The TCR sequence derives from a human donor who had a prior SARS-CoV-2 infection. The sequences come from CD4+ T cells from PBMCs cultured without peptide, collected after COVID-19 vaccination.

CDR3 amino acids: CASPSRVGDRGFEQYF. As DNA, the CDR3 is TGTGCCAGCCCCTCCCGGGTCGGGGACAGGGGTTTCGAGCAGTACTTC. The chain carries TRBV7-9 and TRBJ2-7; 10 bases match TRBD1. The CDR3 has 16 residues. V was pared by 8 bases and J by 6 bases, with 16 bases of the junction left unmatched. Per the germline V gene, CDR1 is SEHNR and CDR2 is FQNEAQ (reference sequence).